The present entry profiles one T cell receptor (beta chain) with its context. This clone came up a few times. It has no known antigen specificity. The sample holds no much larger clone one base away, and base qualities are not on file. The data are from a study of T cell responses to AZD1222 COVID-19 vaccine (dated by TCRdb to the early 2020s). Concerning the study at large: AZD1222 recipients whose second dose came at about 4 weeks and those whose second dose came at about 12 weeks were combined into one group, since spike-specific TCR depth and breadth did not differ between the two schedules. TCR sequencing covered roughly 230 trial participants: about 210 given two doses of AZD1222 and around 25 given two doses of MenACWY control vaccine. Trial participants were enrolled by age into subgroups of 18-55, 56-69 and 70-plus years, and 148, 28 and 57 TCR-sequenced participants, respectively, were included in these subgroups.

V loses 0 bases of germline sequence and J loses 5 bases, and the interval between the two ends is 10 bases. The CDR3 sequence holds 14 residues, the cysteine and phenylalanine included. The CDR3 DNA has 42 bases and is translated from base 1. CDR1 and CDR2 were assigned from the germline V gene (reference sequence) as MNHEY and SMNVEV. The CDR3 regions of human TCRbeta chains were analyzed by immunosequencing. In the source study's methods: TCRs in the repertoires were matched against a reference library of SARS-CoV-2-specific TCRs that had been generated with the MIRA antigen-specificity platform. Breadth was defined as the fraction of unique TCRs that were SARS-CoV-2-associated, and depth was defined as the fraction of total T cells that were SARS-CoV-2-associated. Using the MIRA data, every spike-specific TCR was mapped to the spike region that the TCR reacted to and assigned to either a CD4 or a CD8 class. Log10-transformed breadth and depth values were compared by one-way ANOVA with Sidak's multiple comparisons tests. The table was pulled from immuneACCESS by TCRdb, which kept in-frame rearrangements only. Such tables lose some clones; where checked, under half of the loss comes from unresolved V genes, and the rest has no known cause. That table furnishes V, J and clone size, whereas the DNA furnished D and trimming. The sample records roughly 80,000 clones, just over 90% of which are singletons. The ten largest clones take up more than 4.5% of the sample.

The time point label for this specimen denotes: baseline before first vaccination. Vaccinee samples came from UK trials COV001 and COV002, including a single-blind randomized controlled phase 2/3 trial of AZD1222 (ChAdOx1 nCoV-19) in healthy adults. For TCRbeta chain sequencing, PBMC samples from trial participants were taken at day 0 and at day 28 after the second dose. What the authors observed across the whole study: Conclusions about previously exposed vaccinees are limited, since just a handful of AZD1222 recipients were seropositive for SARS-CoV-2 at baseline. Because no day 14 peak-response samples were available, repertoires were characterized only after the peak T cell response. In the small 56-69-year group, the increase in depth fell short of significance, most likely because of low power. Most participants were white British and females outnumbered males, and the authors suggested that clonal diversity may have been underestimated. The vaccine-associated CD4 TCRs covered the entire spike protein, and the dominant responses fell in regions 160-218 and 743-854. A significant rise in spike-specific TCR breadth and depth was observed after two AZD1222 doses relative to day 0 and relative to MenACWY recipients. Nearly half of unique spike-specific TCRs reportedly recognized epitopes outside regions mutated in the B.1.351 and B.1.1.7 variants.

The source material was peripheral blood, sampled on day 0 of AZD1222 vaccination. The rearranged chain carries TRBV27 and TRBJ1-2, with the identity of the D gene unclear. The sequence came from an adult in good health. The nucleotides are TGTGCCAGCAGTTTATCCATGGACTGGTATGGCTACACCTTC. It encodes CASSLSMDWYGYTF.